One sample yielded the 9 T cell receptor beta chains listed below, sequenced in a study of cytomegalovirus exposure and HLA in healthy donors. Sequencing was performed with immunoSEQ multiplex PCR; in TCRdb, only in-frame clones are kept and a portion is missing. The table includes around 74,000 clones, around four fifths detected once. The material sequenced was PBMCs. Every receptor here comes from a man under 40 in good health and CMV-seronegative.

The chain links TRBV27 to TRBJ2-6; no clear D gene. V was clipped by 2 bases and J by 0 bases, with 8 bases between them. From germline, CDR1 is MNHEY and CDR2 SMNVEV (reference sequence). The CDR3 is 16 amino acids. The chain's CDR3 is CASSLGRNSGANVLTF. The CDR3 nucleotides are TGTGCCAGCAGTTTAGGCAGGAACTCTGGGGCCAACGTCCTGACTTTC.

The genes are TRBV4-3 and TRBJ1-4, with 8 bases that match TRBD1. The CDR3 extends over 17 amino acids. The germline V gene has CDR1 LGHNA and CDR2 YSLEER. The junction had 8 bases not matched to a gene; V was cut back by 0 bases and J by 5 bases. Written as DNA, the CDR3 is TGCGCCAGCAGCCAAGAGAGTTCCGGGACAGGAAATGAAAAACTGTTTTTT. Encoded protein: CASSQESSGTGNEKLFF.

The chain is built from TRBV11-3 and TRBJ2-7, with 13 positions matching TRBD2. This CDR3 is 16 amino acids long. The germline V gene has CDR1 SGHNT and CDR2 YENEEA. With 4 bases clipped from V and 6 bases from J, the junction kept 9 bases outside the gene matches. The CDR3 nucleotides are TGTGCCAGCAGCTCGTGGACTAGCGGGAGTTTTAGCGAGCAGTACGTC. Encoded protein: CASSSWTSGSFSEQYV.

The chain uses TRBV6-5 and TRBJ1-1; 7 bases agree with TRBD1. The CDR3 spans 14 residues. Germline V CDR1 and CDR2: MNHEY, SVGAGI. V lost 8 bases, J lost 4 bases, and 10 bases stayed unmatched. The CDR3 sequence is CASRTGSLVTEAFF. The CDR3 nucleotides are TGTGCCAGCCGGACAGGATCTCTTGTCACTGAAGCTTTCTTT.

The chain has TRBV15 and TRBJ2-1; maybe TRBD2 (5 bases). CDR3 length: 15 amino acids. The V and J ends lost 0 bases and 8 bases respectively, with 14 bases between them. Germline values: CDR1 LNHNV, CDR2 YYDKDF (reference sequence). The CDR3 sequence: CATSREADRRDEQFF. Written as DNA, the CDR3 is TGTGCCACCAGCAGAGAAGCGGACCGTCGGGATGAGCAGTTCTTC. Full variable domain (remainder filled in from reference TRBV15 and TRBJ2-1): DAMVIQNPRYQVTQFGKPVTLSCSQTLNHNVMYWYQQKSSQAPKLLFHYYDKDFNNEADTPDNFQSRRPNTSFCFLDIRSPGLGDTAMYLCATSREADRRDEQFFGPGTRLTVL.

The chain joins TRBV5-1 to TRBJ1-1; D is possibly TRBD1 (5 bases). This CDR3 has 14 amino acids. CDR1 is SGHRS, CDR2 YFSETQ, per germline. Deletions cut 2 bases from V and 1 base from J, with 9 bases between. For the CDR3, the DNA is TGCGCCAGCAGCTTCGACGGACAGAACACTGAAGCTTTCTTT. Its protein product is CASSFDGQNTEAFF.

As regards this clone: The junction does not match germline at one end; this may be a read error. The chain couples TRBV6-1 to TRBJ2-7, with D perhaps TRBD1 (7 bases). The CDR3 is 13 amino acids. Per the germline V gene, CDR1 is MNHNS and CDR2 is SASEGT. The CDR3: CASNPGGSSEQYF. As DNA, the CDR3 is TGTGCCAGCAACCCAGGGGGGTCCTCCGAGCAGTACTTC.

The J gene is TRBJ1-2, the V gene TRBV29-1; D not resolved. This CDR3 spans 14 amino acids. Germline values: CDR1 SQVTM, CDR2 ANQGSEA. The V end was cut by 4 bases, the J end by 4 bases, with 16 bases between. Written as DNA, the CDR3 is TGCAGCGTTGGCCCAACCCTAGCCCTCTATGGCTACACCTTC. Translating gives CSVGPTLALYGYTF. The full variable domain, in which reference TRBV29-1 and TRBJ1-2 provide the parts outside the CDR3, is SAVISQKPSRDICQRGTSLTIQCQVDSQVTMMFWYRQQPGQSLTLIATANQGSEATYESGFVIDKFPISRPNLTFSTLTVSNMSPEDSSIYLCSVGPTLALYGYTFGSGTRLTVV.

V usage is TRBV28 and J usage is TRBJ1-2; TRBD1 aligns across 9 bases. This CDR3 has 18 amino acids. The germline V gene has CDR1 MDHEN and CDR2 SYDVKM. Losses at the gene ends were 6 bases for V and 2 bases for J; bases not matched to a gene: 16. The CDR3 DNA is TGTGCCAGCAGCCAGGGACAGGGCTTCGGGGCCGCGAACTATGGCTACACCTTC. Its translation: CASSQGQGFGAANYGYTF.